This TCR beta chain appears in the sequencing data of a study of blood T cell repertoires in COVID-19. Study summary: Some COVID-19 samples were acute and others convalescent; all came from the United States, Italy and Spain. The analysed material was cDNA or gDNA that came from T cells, B-cell-depleted T cells, or PBMCs.

Profiling relied on immunoSEQ multiplex PCR, and the TCRdb table lists in-frame clones only, not all of them. This table holds about 150,000 clones, roughly four fifths found once. In germline, CDR1 is MNHEY, CDR2 SVGEGT. The J segment lost 2 bases and the V segment lost 5 bases, leaving 4 bases of the junction unmatched. This CDR3 has 16 residues. All enrollees were about 18 to 89 years old and from fewer than 30 US areas. Allocation to cohorts depended on clinical history reported by the participants. This clonotype originated in a man in his fifties or sixties who had recovered from COVID-19. Sequenced material: PBMCs or T cells enriched from blood (not recorded which). The rearrangement joins TRBV6-2 or TRBV6-3 to TRBJ2-7, with 15 positions matching TRBD2. The chain's CDR3 is CASSLGLAGGPYEQYF. CDR3 DNA: TGTGCCAGCAGTCTCGGACTAGCGGGGGGGCCCTACGAGCAGTACTTC.